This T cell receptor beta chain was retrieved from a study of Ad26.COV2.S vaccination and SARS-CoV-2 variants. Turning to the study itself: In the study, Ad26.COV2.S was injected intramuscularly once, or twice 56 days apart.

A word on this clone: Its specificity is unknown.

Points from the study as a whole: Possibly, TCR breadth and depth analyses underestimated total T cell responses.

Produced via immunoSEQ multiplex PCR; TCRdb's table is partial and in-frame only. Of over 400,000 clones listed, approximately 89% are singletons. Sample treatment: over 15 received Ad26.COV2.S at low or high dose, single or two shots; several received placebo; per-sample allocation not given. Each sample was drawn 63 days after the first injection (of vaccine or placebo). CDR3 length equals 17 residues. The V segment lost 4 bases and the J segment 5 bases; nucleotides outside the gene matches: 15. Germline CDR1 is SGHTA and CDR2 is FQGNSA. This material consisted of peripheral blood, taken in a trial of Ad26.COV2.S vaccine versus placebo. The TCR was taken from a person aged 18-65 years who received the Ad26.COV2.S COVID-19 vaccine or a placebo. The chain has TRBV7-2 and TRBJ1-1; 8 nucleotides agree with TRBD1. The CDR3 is CASSSSLVRTGLTEAFF. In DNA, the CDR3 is TGTGCCAGCAGCTCAAGTCTAGTCAGGACAGGGTTGACTGAAGCTTTCTTT. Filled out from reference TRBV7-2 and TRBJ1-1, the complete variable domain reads GAGVSQSPSNKVTEKGKDVELRCDPISGHTALYWYRQSLGQGLEFLIYFQGNSAPDKSGLPSDRFSAERTGGSVSTLTIQRTQQEDSAVYLCASSSSLVRTGLTEAFFGQGTRLTVV.